A selection of T cell receptor beta chains follows, all from one sample in a study of Ad26.COV2.S vaccination and SARS-CoV-2 variants. This table comes from immunoSEQ multiplex PCR, and its TCRdb copy is limited to in-frame clones, with some not included. The sample has 440,000 or so clones; 80% to 95% are singletons. The specimen comprised peripheral blood, sampled in a trial of Ad26.COV2.S vaccine versus placebo. The receptors here all came from a person aged 18-65 years who received the Ad26.COV2.S COVID-19 vaccine or a placebo. The CDR3 runs from the conserved cysteine through the conserved F or W. A D gene is named only where the DNA matches it firmly. Some rows have no size entry. The others give once, few or many, or a class for an expanded clone.

size,D,J,length,V,CDR3,DNA
NA,NA,TRBJ1-2,12,TRBV4-2,CASSQGASGYTF,TGTGCCAGCAGCCAAGGGGCAAGTGGCTACACCTTC
many,TRBD2,TRBJ2-5,16,TRBV4-2,CASSQVPGSGSETQYF,TGTGCCAGCAGCCAAGTACCAGGGAGCGGGAGTGAGACCCAGTACTTC
NA,TRBD1,TRBJ1-1,15,TRBV6-6,CASILTGIMNTEAFF,TGTGCCAGCATACTGACAGGGATCATGAACACTGAAGCTTTCTTT
NA,TRBD1,TRBJ2-3,15,TRBV18,CASSTGTGYADTQYF,TGTGCCAGCTCTACCGGGACAGGGTATGCAGATACGCAGTATTTT
NA,NA,TRBJ1-5,14,TRBV10-3,CATAPGTVNQPQHF,TGTGCCACCGCTCCTGGGACGGTCAATCAGCCCCAGCATTTT
NA,NA,TRBJ2-1,16,TRBV15,CATSREKLGKAHEQFF,TGTGCCACCAGCAGAGAAAAGCTTGGTAAGGCCCATGAGCAGTTCTTC
NA,TRBD2,TRBJ2-7,14,TRBV2,CASNWRTSGGEQYF,TGTGCCAGCAACTGGAGGACTAGCGGAGGCGAGCAGTACTTC
NA,NA,TRBJ1-2,13,TRBV24-1,CATKPGDNYGYTF,TGTGCCACCAAACCCGGTGACAACTATGGCTACACCTTC
NA,TRBD2,TRBJ2-1,15,TRBV11-2,CASSRRGLARNEQFF,TGTGCCAGCAGCAGACGAGGACTAGCGAGGAATGAGCAGTTCTTC
NA,TRBD2,TRBJ2-3,16,TRBV9,CASSVGTSGSTDTQYF,TGTGCCAGCAGCGTGGGGACTAGCGGGAGTACAGATACGCAGTATTTT
NA,NA,TRBJ2-2,13,TRBV14,CASRRGGTGELFF,TGTGCCAGCAGAAGGGGCGGCACCGGGGAGCTGTTTTTT
NA,TRBD1,TRBJ2-7,14,TRBV29-1,CSVAPGQNSYEQYF,TGCAGCGTAGCCCCGGGACAGAACTCCTACGAGCAGTACTTC
once,NA,TRBJ2-6,17,TRBV28,CASKNWGVGSGANVLTF,TGTGCCAGCAAAAATTGGGGCGTTGGCTCTGGGGCCAACGTCCTGACTTTC
NA,TRBD1,TRBJ2-7,13,TRBV14,CASSQGQGYEQYF,TGTGCCAGCAGCCAAGGACAGGGCTACGAGCAGTACTTC
NA,TRBD1,TRBJ2-2,15,TRBV11-2,CASSDLRGLSGELFF,TGTGCCAGCAGCGATCTCAGGGGGCTGAGCGGGGAGCTGTTTTTT
NA,NA,TRBJ2-3,13,TRBV19,CASSIQGTDTQYF,TGTGCCAGTAGTATACAGGGCACAGATACGCAGTATTTT
many,TRBD1,TRBJ2-7,14,TRBV27,CASRTGTGLYEQYF,TGTGCCAGCAGAACCGGGACAGGGCTCTACGAGCAGTACTTC
NA,NA,TRBJ2-2,14,TRBV2,CASSYSPNTGELFF,TGTGCCAGCAGTTATTCTCCCAACACCGGGGAGCTGTTTTTT
NA,TRBD1,TRBJ2-2,14,TRBV3-1/TRBV3-2,CASSRNRGTGELFF,TGTGCCAGCAGCCGAAACAGGGGCACCGGGGAGCTGTTTTTT
NA,NA,TRBJ2-1,15,TRBV4-3,CASSPTGRSVNEQFF,TGCGCCAGCAGCCCGACGGGAAGGTCTGTCAATGAGCAGTTCTTC
NA,NA,TRBJ1-4,13,TRBV5-1,CASGPATNEKLFF,TGCGCCAGCGGACCCGCAACTAATGAAAAACTGTTTTTT
NA,NA,TRBJ2-3,15,TRBV28,CASAHFRGATDTQYF,TGTGCCAGCGCCCACTTTCGGGGGGCAACAGATACGCAGTATTTT
few,TRBD1,TRBJ2-7,16,TRBV9,CASSAAGTGNSYEQYF,TGTGCCAGCAGCGCGGCCGGGACAGGGAACTCCTACGAGCAGTACTTC
few,NA,TRBJ1-2,18,TRBV6-1,CASSEWGVGSGDNYGYTF,TGTGCCAGCAGTGAATGGGGGGTCGGTTCAGGCGATAACTATGGCTACACCTTC
NA,TRBD1,TRBJ1-2,17,TRBV20-1,CSASAGTGATINYGYTF,TGCAGTGCTAGTGCCGGGACAGGGGCCACTATCAACTATGGCTACACCTTC
NA,NA,TRBJ2-6,13,TRBV7-8,CASRFAGANVLTF,TGTGCCAGCAGGTTCGCCGGGGCCAACGTCCTGACTTTC
NA,TRBD1,TRBJ1-1,16,TRBV11-2,CASSTGDRVRYTEAFF,TGTGCCAGCAGCACCGGGGACAGGGTACGGTACACTGAAGCTTTCTTT
NA,NA,TRBJ2-2,11,TRBV7-2,CASSLRRELFF,TGTGCCAGCAGCTTACGGAGGGAGCTGTTTTTT
NA,NA,TRBJ2-7,18,TRBV21-1,CASIPGLAGCVFNYEQYF,TGTGCCAGCATCCCCGGACTAGCGGGTTGTGTTTTTAACTACGAGCAGTACTTC
few,NA,TRBJ1-2,12,TRBV4-3,CASSQDQLGYTF,TGCGCCAGCAGCCAAGATCAGCTAGGCTACACCTTC
NA,NA,TRBJ1-1,13,TRBV28,CASSLPLNTEAFF,TGTGCCAGCAGTTTACCACTGAACACTGAAGCTTTCTTT
NA,NA,TRBJ2-7,12,TRBV7-9,CASSLGLDEQYF,TGTGCCAGCAGCTTAGGGCTGGACGAGCAGTACTTC
NA,TRBD1,TRBJ2-1,15,TRBV18,CASSPRDRLYNEQFF,TGTGCCAGCTCACCAAGGGACAGGTTGTACAATGAGCAGTTCTTC
NA,TRBD2,TRBJ2-3,18,TRBV24-1,CATSDFGPSGGSTDTQYF,TGTGCCACCAGTGATTTTGGTCCTAGCGGGGGTAGCACAGATACGCAGTATTTT
NA,TRBD2,TRBJ2-5,15,TRBV11-2,CASSLDRGGFETQYF,TGTGCCAGCAGCTTAGATCGGGGAGGGTTCGAGACCCAGTACTTC
NA,NA,TRBJ1-1,13,TRBV30,CAWSVNSATEAFF,TGTGCCTGGAGTGTAAACAGCGCCACTGAAGCTTTCTTT
NA,NA,TRBJ2-2,15,TRBV7-9,CASNVGNRNTGELFF,TGTGCCAGCAACGTGGGGAACAGGAACACCGGGGAGCTGTTTTTT
NA,NA,TRBJ1-5,13,TRBV6-2/TRBV6-3,CASSLNSNQPQHF,TGTGCCAGCAGTCTAAATAGCAATCAGCCCCAGCATTTT
NA,TRBD2,TRBJ2-7,13,TRBV3-1/TRBV3-2,CASSKAGAYEQYF,TGTGCCAGCAGCAAAGCGGGAGCCTACGAGCAGTACTTC
NA,NA,TRBJ1-3,14,TRBV19,CASTVGSAGNTIYF,TGTGCCAGTACAGTGGGGTCGGCTGGAAACACCATATATTTT
NA,TRBD1,TRBJ1-6,13,TRBV29-1,CSVGQGPDSPLHF,TGCAGCGTTGGACAGGGCCCAGATTCACCCCTCCACTTT
NA,NA,TRBJ2-1,18,TRBV21-1,CASSPAASGRASYNEQFF,TGTGCCAGCAGTCCGGCAGCCAGCGGGAGGGCGTCCTACAATGAGCAGTTCTTC
NA,NA,TRBJ1-3,12,TRBV6-6,CASTGTGNTIYF,TGTGCCAGCACTGGGACTGGAAACACCATATATTTT
NA,NA,TRBJ2-7,13,TRBV28,CASSLSIRWEQYF,TGTGCCAGCAGTTTATCCATTAGGTGGGAGCAGTACTTC
NA,NA,TRBJ2-1,15,TRBV11-2,CASSLEAGSYNEQFF,TGTGCCAGCAGCTTAGAGGCGGGCTCCTACAATGAGCAGTTCTTC
NA,NA,TRBJ1-6,16,TRBV6-2/TRBV6-3,CASSTPTGQQKSPLHF,TGTGCCAGCAGTACTCCGACAGGTCAACAGAAATCACCCCTCCACTTT
NA,NA,TRBJ1-3,15,TRBV25-1,CASSVDGFSGNTIYF,TGTGCCAGCAGTGTGGACGGCTTCTCTGGAAACACCATATATTTT
NA,TRBD1,TRBJ2-5,14,TRBV27,CASRRQTGEETQYF,TGTGCCAGCAGGCGACAAACAGGGGAAGAGACCCAGTACTTC
NA,NA,TRBJ1-2,16,TRBV21-1,CASSKRGGAPRYGYTF,TGTGCCAGCAGCAAAAGGGGAGGGGCCCCCCGCTATGGCTACACCTTC
NA,TRBD1,TRBJ2-2,18,TRBV4-2,CASSQRWDSPGNTGELFF,TGTGCCAGCAGCCAGAGATGGGACAGCCCTGGAAACACCGGGGAGCTGTTTTTT
once,NA,TRBJ2-7,14,TRBV29-1,CSVSGTYLSNEQYF,TGCAGCGTTTCTGGGACATATCTTTCCAACGAGCAGTACTTC
few,NA,TRBJ2-7,14,TRBV5-6,CASSAYSGSYEQYF,TGTGCCAGCAGCGCCTATTCGGGGTCCTACGAGCAGTACTTC
NA,NA,TRBJ2-3,14,TRBV7-2,CASSLALRTDTQYF,TGTGCCAGCAGCTTGGCTTTGCGCACAGATACGCAGTATTTT
NA,NA,TRBJ2-5,15,TRBV7-4,CASSPGVAYQETQYF,TGTGCCAGCAGCCCAGGGGTCGCGTACCAAGAGACCCAGTACTTC
NA,NA,TRBJ2-7,13,TRBV6-1,CASSESGYHEQYF,TGTGCCAGCAGTGAATCAGGGTACCACGAGCAGTACTTC
NA,NA,TRBJ1-3,14,TRBV6-1,CASSEGGLLNTIYF,TGTGCCAGCAGTGAGGGGGGCCTTTTAAACACCATATATTTT
NA,TRBD2,TRBJ2-2,19,TRBV14,CASSQDRILAGVSTGELFF,TGTGCCAGCAGCCAAGATCGAATCCTAGCGGGAGTGTCTACCGGGGAGCTGTTTTTT